Here is one T cell receptor beta chain with its context. Its cognate antigen is unknown. The authors ran a second PCR of about 7 to 12 cycles using a sample-barcoded 5' primer and a J-beta primer mix. One entry per CDR3 protein, called by TCRdb with MiXCR from the 5' RACE reads. The sample includes roughly 800,000 distinct CDR3 sequences, roughly 60% of them seen just once. The data belong to a study of blood T cells in healthy people across ages. The germline V and J ends were trimmed by 5 bases and 3 bases, with 14 bases remaining between them. The CDR3 consists of 15 residues. Germline V gene data show CDR1 as SGHTA and CDR2 as FQGNSA. Study-level points and caveats: Donor CMV infection status was unknown, possibly confounding age-related changes in expanded clonotypes.

The clonotype originates from a man aged 25 to 40 in good health. This chain joins TRBV7-2 and TRBJ1-5; TRBD1 is a possible D gene (5 bases). The sample consisted of blood. CDR3 residues: CASSAEGLPNQPQHF. The DNA for the CDR3 is TGTGCCAGCAGCGCCGAGGGACTACCCAATCAGCCCCAGCATTTT.